These T cell receptor beta chains were read from a single sample in a study of T cell clonotyping in hematopoietic cell transplantation. Only in-frame clones appear in the TCRdb table, and some are missing; sequencing was by immunoSEQ multiplex PCR. The sample shows about 45,000 clones, roughly 85% of them seen only once. The material sequenced was peripheral blood mononuclear cells, taken before stem cell transplant. Receptors were obtained from a man between 60 and 75 years old with myelodysplastic syndrome. Some clones in this sample may be carry-over from other donors' samples. The CDR3 runs from the conserved cysteine through the conserved F or W. D genes are given only for firm matches. The listing skips clone size in some rows; elsewhere it reads once, few, many or a size class.

TRBD1	12	once	TRBV30	TRBJ1-5	CAAQQGDQPQHF	TGTGCCGCACAACAGGGGGATCAGCCCCAGCATTTT
NA	12	NA	TRBV30	TRBJ2-1	CASQQGGNEQFF	TGTGCCTCCCAACAGGGAGGGAATGAGCAGTTCTTC
NA	12	NA	TRBV30	TRBJ2-3	CAWSSPGGAQYF	TGTGCCTGGAGTTCACCAGGGGGGGCGCAGTATTTT
NA	18	few	TRBV4-1	TRBJ2-2	CASSQDSRIRPNTGELFF	TGCGCCAGCAGCCAAGACAGCCGCATCCGCCCGAACACCGGGGAGCTGTTTTTT
NA	15	NA	TRBV9	TRBJ2-5	CASSVEGGPQETQYF	TGTGCCAGCAGCGTAGAGGGGGGGCCTCAAGAGACCCAGTACTTC
TRBD1	15	NA	TRBV6-5	TRBJ1-1	CASSYSLGGWGEAFF	TGTGCCAGCAGTTACTCGTTAGGGGGCTGGGGTGAAGCTTTCTTT
NA	13	NA	TRBV25-1	TRBJ1-1	CASSPDKNTEAFF	TGTGCCAGCAGTCCCGACAAGAACACTGAAGCTTTCTTT
NA	15	NA	TRBV28	TRBJ2-1	CASSLARTLYNEQFF	TGTGCCAGCAGTTTGGCCAGGACGCTCTACAATGAGCAGTTCTTC
NA	14	NA	TRBV19	TRBJ1-2	CASSITGTAGGYTF	TGTGCCAGTAGTATAACTGGGACTGCTGGGGGCTACACCTTC
NA	15	few	TRBV15	TRBJ2-2	CATKRGGGLGGELFF	TGTGCCACCAAGAGAGGAGGGGGTCTAGGCGGGGAGCTGTTTTTT
TRBD1	14	few	TRBV6-5	TRBJ1-2	CASSPQGANYGYTF	TGTGCCAGCAGTCCACAGGGGGCTAACTATGGCTACACCTTC
TRBD2	14	NA	TRBV2	TRBJ2-3	CASSFLAGEDTQYF	TGTGCCAGCAGCTTCCTAGCGGGGGAGGATACGCAGTATTTT
NA	16	NA	TRBV2	TRBJ2-2	CASSEGRKTNTGELFF	TGTGCCAGCAGTGAGGGTAGAAAAACGAACACCGGGGAGCTGTTTTTT
NA	14	NA	TRBV19	TRBJ2-7	CASSSLVPTYEQYF	TGTGCCAGTAGTTCCCTCGTTCCCACCTACGAGCAGTACTTC
NA	12	NA	TRBV6-6	TRBJ1-2	CASSYEADGYTF	TGTGCCAGCAGTTACGAGGCAGATGGCTACACCTTC
TRBD1	13	NA	TRBV29-1	TRBJ2-7	CSVQGQGSYEQYF	TGCAGCGTTCAGGGACAGGGCTCCTACGAGCAGTACTTC
NA	16	few	TRBV6-4	TRBJ1-1	CASSDRPISKNTEAFF	TGTGCCAGCAGTGACCGCCCAATCTCCAAGAACACTGAAGCTTTCTTT
NA	13	NA	TRBV7-2	TRBJ2-5	CASSLNREETQYF	TGTGCCAGCAGCTTAAATAGGGAGGAGACCCAGTACTTC
TRBD2	17	once	TRBV7-9	TRBJ2-3	CASSLFVAGVGTDTQYF	TGTGCCAGCAGCCTCTTCGTAGCGGGGGTCGGCACAGATACGCAGTATTTT
TRBD1	14	NA	TRBV9	TRBJ1-1	CASSQTGLGAEAFF	TGTGCCAGCAGCCAGACAGGGTTGGGGGCTGAAGCTTTCTTT
TRBD1	14	NA	TRBV28	TRBJ1-3	CASIDRGTGNTIYF	TGTGCCAGCATTGACAGGGGGACTGGAAACACCATATATTTT
TRBD1	17	NA	TRBV4-2	TRBJ2-2	CASSQEFTGENTGELFF	TGTGCCAGCAGCCAAGAGTTTACAGGGGAGAACACCGGGGAGCTGTTTTTT
NA	15	NA	TRBV4-2	TRBJ2-1	CASSLTDFSYNEQFF	TGTGCCAGCAGCCTGACGGACTTTTCCTACAATGAGCAGTTCTTC
NA	15	NA	TRBV5-1	TRBJ2-6	CASSLGSSGANVLTF	TGCGCCAGCAGCTTGGGGAGCTCTGGGGCCAACGTCCTGACTTTC
NA	14	NA	TRBV7-9	TRBJ1-1	CASSLQGAAAEAFF	TGTGCCAGCAGCTTACAAGGAGCGGCCGCCGAAGCTTTCTTT